These 22 T cell receptor beta chains were sequenced from one sample in a study of T cells in Graves' hyperthyroidism and ophthalmopathy. RNA transcripts gave rise to amplified TCR beta CDR3 regions. HTBI primers were the set used in a first-round RT-PCR of the TCR CDR3. One entry per CDR3 protein results from TCRdb running MiXCR on the multiplex PCR reads. The sample shows around 600,000 distinct CDR3 sequences, less than 20% of them seen only once. Material for sequencing was blood. These receptors all come from a woman in her twenties or thirties with Graves' hyperthyroidism.

This clonotype was counted between two and nine times. V usage is TRBV20-1 and J usage is TRBJ1-5; D perhaps matches TRBD1 (6 bases). Germline V gene data show CDR1 as DFQATT and CDR2 as SNEGSKA (reference sequence). There are 16 residues in the CDR3. Trimming left V 0 bases short and J 4 bases short, with 16 bases between. CDR3 residues: CSARDPHRVVNQPQHF. CDR3 DNA: TGCAGTGCTAGAGATCCCCACAGGGTGGTAAATCAGCCCCAGCATTTT.

This clonotype was seen many times. The rearrangement uses TRBV28 and TRBJ2-2, with TRBD1 matching over 9 bases. This CDR3 has 18 amino acids. Germline CDR1 is MDHEN and CDR2 is SYDVKM. V lost 2 bases, J lost 3 bases, and 10 bases stayed unmatched. CDR3 nucleotides: TGTGCCAGCAGTTTACTGTTGACCGGGACAGGGCACACCGGGGAGCTGTTTTTT. It translates to CASSLLLTGTGHTGELFF.

This clonotype was recorded many times. The rearrangement links TRBV18 to TRBJ2-3, with D unclear. CDR3 length: 15 residues. The V end lost 2 bases, the J end lost 2 bases, and 11 bases lay between the germline ends. The germline V gene encodes CDR1 KGHSH and CDR2 LQKENI. CDR3 DNA: TGTGCCAGCTCACCAGGTGGGCCCATCACAGATACGCAGTATTTT. It yields the protein CASSPGGPITDTQYF.

This clonotype was seen repeatedly, ten times or more. The chain combines TRBV4-1 with TRBJ1-2; TRBD1 matches 8 bases. The trim removed 0 bases at V and 3 bases at J, leaving 9 bases unmatched. CDR1 MGHRA and CDR2 YSYEKL come from the germline V gene. The CDR3 runs 17 residues. In DNA, the CDR3 is TGCGCCAGCAGCCAAGACTTGACAGGGGCGATGGACTATGGCTACACCTTC. Its translation: CASSQDLTGAMDYGYTF.

The sample holds many counts of this clonotype. This chain's CDR3 is CASRGLSNEQFF. CDR3 nucleotide sequence: TGTGCCAGCAGGGGACTGAGCAATGAGCAGTTCTTC. The V call is TRBV7-2, the J call TRBJ2-1; a possible D gene is TRBD2 (6 bases). Trimming left V 6 bases short and J 6 bases short, with 9 bases between. The CDR3 runs to 12 residues. The V gene's germline CDR1 is SGHTA and CDR2 FQGNSA.

Ten or more counts support this clonotype. The J gene is TRBJ2-7, the V gene TRBV6-1; D might be TRBD2 (6 bases). Looked up from germline, CDR1 is MNHNS and CDR2 is SASEGT. The CDR3 extends over 14 amino acids. The V end was cut by 4 bases, the J end by 2 bases, with 12 bases between. CDR3 bases: TGTGCCAGCAGTGGCCGGGACTGGACCTACGAGCAGTACTTC. Protein: CASSGRDWTYEQYF.

There are a few counts of this clonotype. The chain combines TRBV29-1 with TRBJ2-7; D could derive from TRBD1 or TRBD2 (5 bases each). This CDR3 is built from 13 residues. Per germline, CDR1 SQVTM and CDR2 ANQGSEA. Trimming took off 5 bases at V and 3 bases at J, with 14 bases between the two ends. CDR3 sequence: CSVWGTARYEQYF. The CDR3 DNA is TGCAGCGTTTGGGGGACGGCTCGCTACGAGCAGTACTTC.

This clonotype was seen repeatedly, ten times or more. This sequence joins TRBV27 and TRBJ2-7; D is unresolved. V was shortened by 2 bases and J by 0 bases, with 8 bases between the two germline ends. The CDR3 contains 14 residues. Germline V gene data show CDR1 as MNHEY and CDR2 as SMNVEV (reference sequence). CDR3 nucleotide sequence: TGTGCCAGCAGTTTACAGGCCCGCTCCTACGAGCAGTACTTC. Amino acids: CASSLQARSYEQYF.

This clonotype was seen repeatedly, ten times or more. The J gene is TRBJ1-1, the V gene TRBV10-3; D is unresolved. Germline CDR1 and CDR2: ENHRY and SYGVKD. The CDR3 is 11 amino acids. V lost 6 bases, J lost 7 bases, and 9 bases lay in between. This chain's CDR3 is CAISARNEAFF. The CDR3 region has the DNA TGTGCCATCAGCGCGCGAAATGAAGCTTTCTTT.

This chain joins TRBV5-1 and TRBJ2-2; D gene unclear. This CDR3 is 13 amino acids long. The germline V gene encodes CDR1 SGHRS and CDR2 YFSETQ. V was clipped by 5 bases and J by 1 base, with 6 bases between them. The CDR3 DNA reads TGCGCCAGCAGGGTCCTGAACACCGGGGAGCTGTTTTTT. Protein product: CASRVLNTGELFF.

This chain joins TRBV20-1 and TRBJ1-3; tentative D call: TRBD1 (6 bases). The germline V gene has CDR1 DFQATT and CDR2 SNEGSKA (reference sequence). This CDR3 is 14 amino acids long. V dropped 6 bases and J dropped 4 bases, with 16 bases sitting between them. CDR3 DNA: TGCAGTGCGGCGTCCTGGGGGCCGGGAAACACCATATATTTT. It is translated as CSAASWGPGNTIYF.

This clonotype was seen only a few times. Compared with germline, one end of the junction differs, possibly owing to a read error. The V gene is TRBV27, the J gene TRBJ2-5, with D perhaps being TRBD1 or TRBD2 (7 bases each). The germline V gene has CDR1 MNHEY and CDR2 SMNVEV (reference sequence). The CDR3 totals 14 residues. The CDR3 is CASSLQGRGETQHF. CDR3 DNA: TGTGCCAGTTCGCTACAGGGGAGGGGAGAGACCCAGCACTTC.

V usage is TRBV19 and J usage is TRBJ1-4; 10 bases line up with TRBD1. This CDR3 comprises 16 residues. Germline V lookup: CDR1 LNHDA, CDR2 SQIVND (reference sequence). Unmatched junction bases numbered 6, after V lost 3 bases and J lost 5 bases. The CDR3 nucleotides read TGTGCCAGTAGTATTCAGGGGGACAGGGGAAATGAAAAACTGTTTTTT. Translated, it gives CASSIQGDRGNEKLFF. Based on the CDR3 plus reference TRBV19 and TRBJ1-4, the full variable domain is DGGITQSPKYLFRKEGQNVTLSCEQNLNHDAMYWYRQDPGQGLRLIYYSQIVNDFQKGDIAEGYSVSREKKESFPLTVTSAQKNPTAFYLCASSIQGDRGNEKLFFGSGTQLSVL.

This clonotype was seen repeatedly, ten times or more. V gene TRBV7-9 combines with J gene TRBJ2-2; 7 bases agree with TRBD2. CDR3 length equals 15 residues. V trimming: 3 bases; J trimming: 1 base; junction bases outside the gene matches: 2. Germline CDR1 SEHNR, CDR2 FQNEAQ (reference sequence). This chain's CDR3 is CASSFGGKNTGELFF. CDR3 in DNA: TGTGCCAGCAGCTTCGGGGGGAAGAACACCGGGGAGCTGTTTTTT.

This clonotype is a singleton in its sample. The gene calls are TRBV9 and TRBJ1-6; 8 bases are a match to TRBD1. The CDR3 length is 16 residues. Germline values: CDR1 SGDLS, CDR2 YYNGEE. With 0 bases clipped from V and 5 bases from J, the junction kept 4 bases outside the gene matches. CDR3 sequence reads: CASSVGTGSNNSPLHF. The CDR3 bases are TGTGCCAGCAGCGTAGGGACAGGGTCGAATAATTCACCCCTCCACTTT. Based on the CDR3 plus reference TRBV9 and TRBJ1-6, the full variable domain is DSGVTQTPKHLITATGQRVTLRCSPRSGDLSVYWYQQSLDQGLQFLIQYYNGEERAKGNILERFSAQQFPDLHSELNLSSLELGDSALYFCASSVGTGSNNSPLHFGNGTRLTVT.

There are many counts of this clonotype. This chain joins TRBV20-1 and TRBJ2-7; 11 bases are a match to TRBD2. The CDR3 spans 17 residues. The germline V gene encodes CDR1 DFQATT and CDR2 SNEGSKA (reference sequence). V was pared by 3 bases and J by 4 bases, with 14 bases of the junction left unmatched. CDR3 protein: CSASGVAGGPGVYEQYF. CDR3 sequence (DNA): TGCAGTGCTAGCGGAGTAGCGGGAGGGCCGGGTGTTTACGAGCAGTACTTC.

This clonotype has at least ten counts. This chain links TRBV2 with TRBJ2-5; 15 bases agree with TRBD2. Per the germline V gene, CDR1 is SNHLY and CDR2 is FYNNEI. CDR3 length: 16 amino acids. V lost 4 bases to trimming and J lost 4 bases; unmatched junction nucleotides: 4. Here the CDR3 DNA reads TGTGCCAGCAGTGGGACTAGCGGGAGGGCTGGAGAGACCCAGTACTTC. Its protein product is CASSGTSGRAGETQYF.

The chain employs TRBV7-8 and TRBJ2-2; tentatively, D is TRBD2 (5 bases). Germline-derived CDR1 and CDR2 are SGHVS and FQNEAQ. Trimming removed 1 base at V and 4 bases at J, with 10 bases between. This CDR3 comprises 15 residues. This CDR3 reads CASSLVTGSTGELFF. The CDR3 DNA is TGTGCCAGCAGCTTAGTCACGGGGTCCACCGGGGAGCTGTTTTTT.

This clonotype was recorded a few times. CDR3 sequence reads: CASSSRAGGTDTQYF. The CDR3 nucleotides are TGTGCCAGCAGTTCCAGGGCCGGTGGAACAGATACGCAGTATTTT. The chain joins TRBV6-1 to TRBJ2-3; the D gene is possibly TRBD1 (5 bases). CDR3 size: 15 residues. Germline CDR1 MNHNS, CDR2 SASEGT. With 5 bases removed from V and 3 bases from J, the gap between germline ends came to 15 bases.

The table lists this clonotype with many counts. This chain connects TRBV24-1 to TRBJ2-1, with 7 bases aligning to TRBD2. The CDR3 sequence is 14 residues long. The trim removed 3 bases at V and 6 bases at J, leaving 4 bases unmatched. CDR1 KGHDR and CDR2 SFDVKD come from the germline V gene. The CDR3: CATSDPTSPNEQFF. CDR3 bases: TGTGCCACCAGTGATCCGACTAGCCCCAATGAGCAGTTCTTC.

This clonotype was detected many times. The chain joins TRBV27 to TRBJ2-5, with 14 positions matching TRBD2. The V gene's germline CDR1 is MNHEY and CDR2 SMNVEV (reference sequence). The trim removed 2 bases at V and 12 bases at J, leaving 11 bases unmatched. The CDR3 has 16 residues. In DNA form, the CDR3 reads TGTGCCAGCAGTTTAATGGGGCAGACTAGCGGGGGGGAAAAGTACTTC. Its protein product is CASSLMGQTSGGEKYF.

V gene TRBV19 combines with J gene TRBJ2-7; 8 bases fit TRBD1. Losses at the gene ends were 4 bases for V and 3 bases for J; bases not matched to a gene: 11. This CDR3 spans 16 amino acids. CDR1 LNHDA and CDR2 SQIVND come from the germline V gene (reference sequence). The CDR3 loop is CASSTSTGTGGYEQYF. CDR3 nucleotides: TGTGCCAGTAGTACCTCGACCGGGACAGGAGGCTACGAGCAGTACTTC.